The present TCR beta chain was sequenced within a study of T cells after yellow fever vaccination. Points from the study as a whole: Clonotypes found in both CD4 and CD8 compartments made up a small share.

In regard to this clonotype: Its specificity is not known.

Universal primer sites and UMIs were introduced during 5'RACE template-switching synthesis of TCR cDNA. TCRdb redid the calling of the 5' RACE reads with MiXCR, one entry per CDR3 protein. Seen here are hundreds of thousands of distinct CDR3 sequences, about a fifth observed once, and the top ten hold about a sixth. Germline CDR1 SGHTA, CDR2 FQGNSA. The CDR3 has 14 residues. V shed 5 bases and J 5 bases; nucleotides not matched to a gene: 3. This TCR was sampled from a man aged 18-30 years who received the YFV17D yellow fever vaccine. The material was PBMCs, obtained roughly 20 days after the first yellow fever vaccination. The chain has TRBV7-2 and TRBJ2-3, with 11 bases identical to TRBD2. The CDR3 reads CASSRLAGRDTQYF. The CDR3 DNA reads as TGTGCCAGCAGCAGACTAGCGGGGCGAGATACGCAGTATTTT.